One TCR beta chain is described in this entry. These data belong to a study of T cell changes during pregnancy in multiple sclerosis. The table came from immunoSEQ multiplex PCR; TCRdb's copy has only in-frame clones and leaves some out. The sample has around 59,000 clones; around 90% are singletons. The CDR3 consists of 14 residues. CDR1 and CDR2 from the germline V gene are SGHTA and FQGNSA. V was pared by 5 bases and J by 1 base, with 12 bases between. The receptor's source is a female donor with multiple sclerosis, enrolled in a pregnancy study. Specimen: CD4+ T cells from peripheral blood mononuclear cells, collected in the first trimester of pregnancy. The chain uses TRBV7-2 and TRBJ2-7, with D unclear. The CDR3 protein is CASSPPPRSYEQYF. CDR3 coding DNA: TGTGCCAGCAGCCCGCCCCCGCGATCCTACGAGCAGTACTTC. Complete variable domain (other parts from reference TRBV7-2 and TRBJ2-7): GAGVSQSPSNKVTEKGKDVELRCDPISGHTALYWYRQSLGQGLEFLIYFQGNSAPDKSGLPSDRFSAERTGGSVSTLTIQRTQQEDSAVYLCASSPPPRSYEQYFGPGTRLTVT.